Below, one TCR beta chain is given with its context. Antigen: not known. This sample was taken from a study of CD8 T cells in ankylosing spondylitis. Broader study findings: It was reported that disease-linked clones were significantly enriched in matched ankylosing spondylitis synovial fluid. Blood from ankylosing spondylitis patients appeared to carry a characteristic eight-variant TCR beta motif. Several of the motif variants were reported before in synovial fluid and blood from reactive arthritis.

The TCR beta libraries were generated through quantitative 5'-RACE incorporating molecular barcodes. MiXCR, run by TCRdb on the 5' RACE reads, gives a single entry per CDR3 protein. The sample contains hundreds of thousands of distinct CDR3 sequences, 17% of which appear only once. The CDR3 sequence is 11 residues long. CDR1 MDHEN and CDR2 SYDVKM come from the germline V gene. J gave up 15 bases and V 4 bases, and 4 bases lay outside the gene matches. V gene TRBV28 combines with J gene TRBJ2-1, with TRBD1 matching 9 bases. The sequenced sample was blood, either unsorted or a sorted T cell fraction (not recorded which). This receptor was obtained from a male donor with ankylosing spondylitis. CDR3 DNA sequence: TGTGCCAGCAGTTCCGGACAGGGGTTGTTCTTC. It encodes CASSSGQGLFF.